Below, 28 T cell receptor beta chains from the same sample are listed, as sequenced in a study of blood T cell repertoires in COVID-19 (dated by TCRdb to between 2020 and 2021). The library was made by the immunoSEQ multiplex PCR assay. TCRdb retrieved this table from immuneACCESS and kept in-frame rearrangements only. Not all clones are present; in checked studies, unresolved V genes account for under half, and no reason is known for the remainder. The sample yields some 150,000 clones; around nine tenths were counted once. The ten largest clones add up to about 0.77% of the sample. Sequencing was carried out using PBMCs or T cells enriched from blood (not recorded which). Every receptor here comes from a woman aged 18-29 years who had recovered from COVID-19.

This chain connects TRBV4-2 to TRBJ1-5; 9 positions agree with TRBD1. CDR3 size: 15 residues. The germline gives CDR1 LGHNA, CDR2 YNFKEQ. V shed 4 bases and J 6 bases; nucleotides not matched to a gene: 7. CDR3 region: CASSPSDRGGQPQHF. In nucleotides, the CDR3 is TGTGCCAGCAGCCCCTCGGACAGGGGCGGTCAGCCCCAGCATTTT.

This chain uses TRBV7-8 with TRBJ2-7; 8 nucleotides align to TRBD2. The CDR3 is 18 amino acids. Germline lookup yields CDR1 SGHVS and CDR2 FQNEAQ. The junction had 17 bases not matched to a gene; V was cut back by 5 bases and J by 2 bases. CDR3 sequence reads: CASSPLVPSGFTPYEQYF. CDR3 nucleotide sequence: TGTGCCAGCAGCCCCCTGGTCCCTAGCGGGTTCACGCCCTACGAGCAGTACTTC.

The J gene is TRBJ2-1, the V gene TRBV29-1; TRBD2 matches at 8 bases. From germline, CDR1 is SQVTM and CDR2 ANQGSEA. The CDR3 is made up of 16 amino acids. J gave up 7 bases and V 2 bases, and 13 bases lay outside the gene matches. The CDR3 DNA sequence: TGCAGCGTTGAATCTCCCGGGAGCGGGAGATTAAATGAGCAGTTCTTC. As protein: CSVESPGSGRLNEQFF.

This chain joins TRBV27 and TRBJ1-1; TRBD1 is a possible D gene (6 bases). Germline CDR1 and CDR2: MNHEY and SMNVEV (reference sequence). The CDR3 spans 14 residues. V was clipped by 9 bases and J by 1 base, with 15 bases between them. The CDR3 DNA is TGTGCCAGGATAAACGGACAGCAGAACACTGAAGCTTTCTTT. Its protein is CARINGQQNTEAFF.

The V and J genes are TRBV7-9 and TRBJ2-3; 8 nucleotides match TRBD1. This CDR3 has 14 amino acids. V shed 4 bases and J 0 bases; nucleotides not matched to a gene: 0. Looked up from germline, CDR1 is SEHNR and CDR2 is FQNEAQ (reference sequence). The CDR3 sequence is CASSYRGSTDTQYF. DNA for the CDR3: TGTGCCAGCAGCTACAGGGGGAGCACAGATACGCAGTATTTT.

This chain uses TRBV20-1 with TRBJ1-1, with 8 bases identical to TRBD1. CDR3 length: 11 amino acids. Germline V gene sequence: CDR1 DFQATT, CDR2 SNEGSKA (reference sequence). In DNA, the CDR3 is TGCAGAGGACAGGGAGGAACTGAAGCTTTCTTT. Its protein is CRGQGGTEAFF.

The rearrangement uses TRBV9 and TRBJ2-5, with 9 positions matching TRBD1. Losses at the gene ends were 2 bases for V and 5 bases for J; bases not matched to a gene: 4. Germline loops: CDR1 SGDLS, CDR2 YYNGEE. CDR3 size: 14 residues. Written as DNA, the CDR3 is TGTGCCAGCAGCGTGGGACAGGGAGCGGAGACCCAGTACTTC. It yields the protein CASSVGQGAETQYF.

This clone was seen only a few times. The chain recombines TRBV4-2 with TRBJ1-2, with TRBD1 as a possible D gene (5 bases). V was shortened by 0 bases and J by 2 bases, with 19 bases between the two germline ends. There are 18 residues in the CDR3. The germline CDR1 and CDR2 sequences are LGHNA and YNFKEQ. CDR3 loop: CASSQDISGGNRNYGYTF. The DNA for the CDR3 is TGTGCCAGCAGCCAAGATATCTCGGGGGGGAACAGGAACTATGGCTACACCTTC.

The chain is built from TRBV10-3 and TRBJ2-1; D perhaps matches TRBD2 (6 bases). CDR3 size: 16 residues. V was cut by 4 bases and J by 3 bases, with 16 bases left in between. Per the germline V gene, CDR1 is ENHRY and CDR2 is SYGVKD. The CDR3 is CAISGSDGSLYNEQFF. As DNA, the CDR3 is TGTGCCATCAGTGGAAGTGACGGGAGCCTCTACAATGAGCAGTTCTTC.

The chain has TRBV7-6 and TRBJ2-7; 7 bases are a match to TRBD2. The length of the CDR3 is 15 residues. After removal of 5 bases from V and 3 bases from J, the junction contained 10 bases not matched to a gene. CDR1 and CDR2 (germline): SGHVS, FNYEAQ. CDR3 nucleotides: TGTGCCAGCAGCCCAGAGCGGGGCCGAAACTACGAGCAGTACTTC. Residues: CASSPERGRNYEQYF.

The chain employs TRBV28 and TRBJ1-1; D ambiguous. This CDR3 is built from 16 residues. Germline lookup yields CDR1 MDHEN and CDR2 SYDVKM. V was pared by 2 bases and J by 0 bases, with 13 bases between. CDR3 nucleotide sequence: TGTGCCAGCAGTTTACTCCGGGTGAGGCTGAACACTGAAGCTTTCTTT. This encodes CASSLLRVRLNTEAFF. Complete variable domain (other parts from reference TRBV28 and TRBJ1-1): DVKVTQSSRYLVKRTGEKVFLECVQDMDHENMFWYRQDPGLGLRLIYFSYDVKMKEKGDIPEGYSVSREKKERFSLILESASTNQTSMYLCASSLLRVRLNTEAFFGQGTRLTVV.

This chain connects TRBV5-1 to TRBJ1-1; 9 nucleotides align to TRBD1. Germline CDR1 reads SGHRS; CDR2 reads YFSETQ. The trim removed 4 bases at V and 2 bases at J, leaving 6 bases unmatched. The CDR3 is 15 residues long. The CDR3 sequence is CASSGGQGLNTEAFF. Written as DNA, the CDR3 is TGCGCCAGCAGCGGAGGACAGGGGCTCAACACTGAAGCTTTCTTT.

This chain connects TRBV4-1 to TRBJ2-7; D is perhaps TRBD2 (5 bases). This CDR3 spans 17 amino acids. CDR1 is MGHRA, CDR2 YSYEKL, per germline. Trimming took off 0 bases at V and 4 bases at J, with 19 bases between the two ends. The CDR3 protein is CASSQEERRTMEYEQYF. In nucleotides, the CDR3 is TGCGCCAGCAGCCAAGAGGAGCGGAGAACGATGGAATACGAGCAGTACTTC.

The J gene is TRBJ2-1, the V gene TRBV2, with 9 bases aligning to TRBD2. Germline loops: CDR1 SNHLY, CDR2 FYNNEI. The length of the CDR3 is 14 residues. J lost 6 bases, V lost 3 bases, and 3 bases had no gene match. CDR3 coding DNA: TGTGCCAGCAGTGACCATAGCGGGAGCAATGAGCAGTTCTTC. It codes for CASSDHSGSNEQFF.

The rearrangement links TRBV4-2 to TRBJ2-7, with TRBD2 matching 10 bases. Germline V gives CDR1 LGHNA, CDR2 YNFKEQ. V dropped 2 bases and J dropped 3; count of bases not matched to a gene: 10. The CDR3 is made up of 17 amino acids. The DNA of the CDR3 is TGTGCCAGCAGCCAACCCCAGACTAGCGGGCCTTACTACGAGCAGTACTTC. Its translation is CASSQPQTSGPYYEQYF.

The chain employs TRBV2 and TRBJ2-7, with 7 bases lining up with TRBD1. This CDR3 is built from 13 residues. Trimming took 5 bases from V and 3 from J; bases not matched to a gene: 4. The germline gives CDR1 SNHLY, CDR2 FYNNEI. The DNA for the CDR3 is TGTGCCAGCAGTCCGGGACAGAGCTACGAGCAGTACTTC. Protein sequence: CASSPGQSYEQYF.

The sample holds a few counts of this clone. The V call is TRBV27, the J call TRBJ1-2; D uncertain. Germline assignment: CDR1 MNHEY and CDR2 SMNVEV (reference sequence). The CDR3 extends over 13 amino acids. Trimming removed 5 bases from V and 3 bases from J, with 10 bases in between. CDR3 amino acids: CASSPITDYGYTF. The CDR3 DNA follows: TGTGCCAGCAGTCCAATTACGGACTATGGCTACACCTTC.

The genes are TRBV5-1 and TRBJ1-3; 10 positions agree with TRBD1. V trimming: 4 bases; J trimming: 2 bases; junction bases outside the gene matches: 3. The CDR3 contains 15 residues. CDR1 SGHRS and CDR2 YFSETQ come from the germline V gene. CDR3: CASSLGQGAGNTIYF. CDR3 nucleotides: TGCGCCAGCAGCCTAGGACAGGGGGCTGGAAACACCATATATTTT.

V is TRBV7-2 and J is TRBJ2-7, with D perhaps TRBD2 (5 bases). This CDR3 is built from 15 residues. V was trimmed by 0 bases and J by 5 bases, leaving 14 bases between them. Looked up from germline, CDR1 is SGHTA and CDR2 is FQGNSA. The CDR3 loop is CASSLANPVRDEQYF. The CDR3 nucleotides read TGTGCCAGCAGCTTAGCGAACCCCGTGAGGGACGAGCAGTACTTC. Supplemented by reference TRBV7-2 and TRBJ2-7, the full variable domain reads GAGVSQSPSNKVTEKGKDVELRCDPISGHTALYWYRQSLGQGLEFLIYFQGNSAPDKSGLPSDRFSAERTGGSVSTLTIQRTQQEDSAVYLCASSLANPVRDEQYFGPGTRLTVT.

This chain uses TRBV28 with TRBJ2-1, with D perhaps TRBD1 (5 bases). The CDR3 contains 13 residues. Germline V lookup: CDR1 MDHEN, CDR2 SYDVKM. V was cut by 9 bases and J by 7 bases, with 16 bases left in between. CDR3 sequence reads: CASSPGSRNEQFF. In DNA, the CDR3 is TGTGCCAGTAGCCCAGGGTCTAGGAATGAGCAGTTCTTC.

The chain is built from TRBV7-3 and TRBJ2-3; D may be TRBD1 (5 bases). Germline lookup yields CDR1 SGHTA and CDR2 FQGTGA. The CDR3 totals 17 residues. Trimming left V 5 bases short and J 9 bases short, with 27 bases between. The CDR3 bases are TGTGCCAGCAGCGGTCTCTCCAGGGCATCTAATCCCCTGACGCAGTATTTT. Encoded protein: CASSGLSRASNPLTQYF.

The rearrangement uses TRBV9 and TRBJ2-3; TRBD2 matches at 7 bases. J lost 6 bases, V lost 7 bases, and 14 bases had no gene match. The length of the CDR3 is 15 residues. In germline, CDR1 is SGDLS, CDR2 YYNGEE. The CDR3 sequence: CASGPSGRGWDTQYF. The CDR3 nucleotides are TGTGCCAGCGGACCCAGTGGGAGGGGTTGGGATACGCAGTATTTT.

The CDR3 reads CASRLGTSADYEQYF. The CDR3 nucleotides are TGTGCCAGCAGGCTCGGGACTAGCGCCGACTACGAGCAGTACTTC. The chain joins TRBV27 to TRBJ2-7, with 10 positions matching TRBD2. CDR1 is MNHEY, CDR2 SMNVEV, per germline (reference sequence). The CDR3 contains 15 residues. The junction had 8 bases not matched to a gene; V was cut back by 6 bases and J by 3 bases.

The chain uses TRBV11-2 and TRBJ1-2; 10 nucleotides agree with TRBD1. Germline CDR1 and CDR2: SGHAT and FQNNGV. Trimming cost V 5 bases and J 4 bases; bases outside gene matches: 4. The CDR3 contains 14 residues. The DNA of the CDR3 is TGTGCCAGCAGCCCCGGGACAGGGGCCTATGGCTACACCTTC. It yields the protein CASSPGTGAYGYTF.

The V call is TRBV7-9, the J call TRBJ2-2; 8 bases are shared with TRBD2. Germline CDR1 and CDR2: SEHNR and FQNEAQ (reference sequence). This CDR3 comprises 15 residues. Trimming took 4 bases from V and 5 from J; bases not matched to a gene: 6. The CDR3 is CASSSGRAGTGELFF. CDR3 in DNA: TGTGCCAGCAGCTCCGGGAGGGCCGGTACCGGGGAGCTGTTTTTT.

The V and J genes are TRBV19 and TRBJ2-1; 8 nucleotides align to TRBD1. V was pared by 7 bases and J by 0 bases, with 5 bases of the junction left unmatched. Germline values: CDR1 LNHDA, CDR2 SQIVND (reference sequence). This CDR3 is built from 15 residues. The CDR3 loop is CASTLDRASYNEQFF. CDR3 sequence (DNA): TGTGCCAGTACCCTGGACAGGGCCTCCTACAATGAGCAGTTCTTC. The full variable domain, rest sourced from reference TRBV19 and TRBJ2-1, is DGGITQSPKYLFRKEGQNVTLSCEQNLNHDAMYWYRQDPGQGLRLIYYSQIVNDFQKGDIAEGYSVSREKKESFPLTVTSAQKNPTAFYLCASTLDRASYNEQFFGPGTRLTVL.

V usage is TRBV6-2 or TRBV6-3 and J usage is TRBJ2-5; D might be TRBD2 (5 bases). V lost 2 bases, J lost 9 bases, and 19 bases lay in between. In germline, CDR1 is MNHEY, CDR2 SVGEGT. This CDR3 comprises 15 residues. CDR3 sequence: CASSYNRPSLVSQYF. CDR3 sequence (DNA): TGTGCCAGCAGTTACAACCGGCCTAGCTTGGTATCCCAGTACTTC.

The rearrangement uses TRBV28 and TRBJ1-5, with 8 bases lining up with TRBD1. CDR1 MDHEN and CDR2 SYDVKM come from the germline V gene. The CDR3 is 14 amino acids. Trimming removed 8 bases from V and 6 bases from J; junction bases left unmatched: 9. CDR3 protein: CASGYRGLSQPQHF. CDR3 sequence (DNA): TGTGCCAGCGGTTACAGGGGGTTAAGTCAGCCCCAGCATTTT.